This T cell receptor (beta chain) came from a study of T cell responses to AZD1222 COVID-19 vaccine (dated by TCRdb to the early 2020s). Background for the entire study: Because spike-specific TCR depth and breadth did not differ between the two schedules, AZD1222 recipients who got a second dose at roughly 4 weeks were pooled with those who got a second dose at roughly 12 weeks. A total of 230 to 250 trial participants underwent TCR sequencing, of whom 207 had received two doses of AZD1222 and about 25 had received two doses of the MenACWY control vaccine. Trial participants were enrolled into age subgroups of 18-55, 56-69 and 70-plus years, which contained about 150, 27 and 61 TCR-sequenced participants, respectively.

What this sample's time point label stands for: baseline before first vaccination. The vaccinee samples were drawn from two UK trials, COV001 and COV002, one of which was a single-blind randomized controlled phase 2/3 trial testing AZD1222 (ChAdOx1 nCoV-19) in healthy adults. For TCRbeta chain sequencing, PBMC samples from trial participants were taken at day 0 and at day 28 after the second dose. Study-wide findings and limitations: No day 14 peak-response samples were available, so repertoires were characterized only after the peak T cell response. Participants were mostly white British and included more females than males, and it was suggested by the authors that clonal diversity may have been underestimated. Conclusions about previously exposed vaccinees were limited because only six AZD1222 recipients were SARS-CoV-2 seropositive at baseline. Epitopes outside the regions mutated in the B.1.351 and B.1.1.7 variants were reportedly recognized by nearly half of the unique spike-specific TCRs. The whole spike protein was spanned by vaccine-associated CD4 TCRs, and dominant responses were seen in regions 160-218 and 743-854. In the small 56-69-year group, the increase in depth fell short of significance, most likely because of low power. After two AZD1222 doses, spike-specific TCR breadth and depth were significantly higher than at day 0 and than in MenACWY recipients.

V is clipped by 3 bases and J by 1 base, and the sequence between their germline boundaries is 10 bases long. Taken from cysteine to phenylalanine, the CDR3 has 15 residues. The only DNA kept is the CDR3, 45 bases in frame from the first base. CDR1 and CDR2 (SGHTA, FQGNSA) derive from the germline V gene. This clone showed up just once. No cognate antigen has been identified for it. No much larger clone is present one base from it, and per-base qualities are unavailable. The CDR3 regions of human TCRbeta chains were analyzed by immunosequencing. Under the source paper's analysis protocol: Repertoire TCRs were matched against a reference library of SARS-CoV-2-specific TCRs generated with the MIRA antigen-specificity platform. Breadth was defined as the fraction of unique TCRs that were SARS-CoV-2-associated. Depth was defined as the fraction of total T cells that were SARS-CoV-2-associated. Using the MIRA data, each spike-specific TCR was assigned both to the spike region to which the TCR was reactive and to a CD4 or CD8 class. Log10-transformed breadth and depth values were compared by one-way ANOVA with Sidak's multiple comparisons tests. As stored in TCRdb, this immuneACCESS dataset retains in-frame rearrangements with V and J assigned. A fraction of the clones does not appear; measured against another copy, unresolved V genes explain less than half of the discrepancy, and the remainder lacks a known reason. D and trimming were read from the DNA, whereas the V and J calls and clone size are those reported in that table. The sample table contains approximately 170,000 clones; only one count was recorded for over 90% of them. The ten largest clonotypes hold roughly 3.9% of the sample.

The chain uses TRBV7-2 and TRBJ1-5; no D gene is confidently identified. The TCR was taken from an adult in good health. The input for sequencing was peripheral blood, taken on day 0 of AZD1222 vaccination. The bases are TGTGCCAGCAGCTTGGAACCTCTGAGCAATCAGCCCCAGCATTTT. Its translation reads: CASSLEPLSNQPQHF.